These T cell receptor beta chains were read from a single sample in a study of identical twins. TCRdb ran MiXCR on the 5' RACE reads and lists one entry per CDR3 protein. This table holds about 920,000 distinct CDR3 sequences, approximately 13% found once. This sample also appeared in a second study, on yellow fever vaccine responses in identical twins.

The sequencing sample was made of PBMCs. The receptors originated from a woman aged 18-29 years in good health. Each CDR3 is given with its conserved first and last residue.

CDR3 protein: CASTLRQGVSTEAFF
V gene: TRBV6-2/TRBV6-3
J gene: TRBJ1-1

CDR3 protein: CASSQDSGIRHF
V gene: TRBV4-1
J gene: TRBJ1-5

CDR3 protein: CASSLASAGGRNEQFF
V gene: TRBV5-1
J gene: TRBJ2-1

CDR3 protein: CASSQIPSGGARNEQFF
V gene: TRBV4-1
J gene: TRBJ2-1

CDR3 protein: CASSEDRRIDTEAFF
V gene: TRBV5-5
J gene: TRBJ1-1

CDR3 protein: CASSEFPGTSTDTQYF
V gene: TRBV2
J gene: TRBJ2-3

CDR3 protein: CASSQGPGGPYEQYF
V gene: TRBV3-1
J gene: TRBJ2-7

CDR3 protein: CSAGGSGSYEQYF
V gene: TRBV20-1
J gene: TRBJ2-7

CDR3 protein: CASKGQRGPDTQYF
V gene: TRBV2
J gene: TRBJ2-3

CDR3 protein: CASSYTGRIQPQHF
V gene: TRBV27
J gene: TRBJ1-5